What follows are 11 T cell receptor beta chains derived from one specimen sequenced in a study of spatial heterogeneity in lung cancer. TCRdb reprocessed the 5' RACE reads via MiXCR and lists one record per CDR3 protein. This table holds some 70,000 distinct CDR3 sequences, approximately 12% found once. Noted time point: sample taken at primary tumor resection. Unsorted whole RNA samples from tumor, nontumor lung or frozen PBMC were sequenced. Sequencing was performed on PBMCs, taken at surgery. The origin of the receptors is a male donor with early-stage non-small cell lung cancer.

The chain recombines TRBV12-3 or TRBV12-4 with TRBJ2-7; unclear D gene. Deletions cut 6 bases from V and 3 bases from J, with 21 bases between. The CDR3 is 16 residues long. CDR3 bases: TGTGCCAGCAGCTCAGTCCCAATTTCGGAAAACTACGAGCAGTACTTC. Its protein is CASSSVPISENYEQYF.

This clonotype was counted a single time. V gene TRBV5-5 combines with J gene TRBJ2-1, with a possible D match to TRBD2 (5 bases). The CDR3 extends over 16 amino acids. V dropped 4 bases and J dropped 3 bases, with 17 bases sitting between them. In germline, CDR1 is SGHKS, CDR2 YYEKEE (reference sequence). The CDR3 DNA is TGTGCCAGCAGCCTAGCCCCGGCTGCGAGCTACAATGAGCAGTTCTTC. Its translation: CASSLAPAASYNEQFF.

The chain combines TRBV5-1 with TRBJ2-7, with D hard to call. The V gene lost 7 bases and the J gene lost 0 bases, with 14 bases spanning the gap. There are 14 residues in the CDR3. The germline V gene has CDR1 SGHRS and CDR2 YFSETQ. CDR3 DNA sequence: TGCGCCAGCCGTCAGACGTTCAGCTCCTACGAGCAGTACTTC. Amino acids: CASRQTFSSYEQYF. Full variable domain (remainder filled in from reference TRBV5-1 and TRBJ2-7): KAGVTQTPRYLIKTRGQQVTLSCSPISGHRSVSWYQQTPGQGLQFLFEYFSETQRNKGNFPGRFSGRQFSNSRSEMNVSTLELGDSALYLCASRQTFSSYEQYFGPGTRLTVT.

Turning to this clonotype: Given a much more abundant clone one base away, this may be a read error. DNA of the CDR3: TGTGCCACCAGGGGCAGGGGAGAGGCAGATACGCAGTATTTT. Translation gives CATRGRGEADTQYF. The V and J genes are TRBV24-1 and TRBJ2-3, with D possibly matching TRBD1 (6 bases). This CDR3 has 14 amino acids. Germline V gene sequence: CDR1 KGHDR, CDR2 SFDVKD. V lost 7 bases and J lost 4, with 14 bases in between.

The chain employs TRBV6-2 or TRBV6-3 and TRBJ1-1, with a possible D match to TRBD1 (5 bases). The V gene lost 8 bases and the J gene lost 4 bases, with 14 bases spanning the gap. This CDR3 has 13 residues. Germline-derived CDR1 and CDR2 are MNHEY and SVGEGT. The DNA of the CDR3 is TGTGCCAGCGTAAACGCGGGGGGCACTGAAGCTTTCTTT. This sequence encodes CASVNAGGTEAFF.

This clonotype was seen only a few times. The V call is TRBV19, the J call TRBJ2-1; D is uncertain. V lost 7 bases and J 4 bases, leaving 11 bases between the germline ends. Germline V CDR1 and CDR2: LNHDA, SQIVND (reference sequence). The CDR3 length is 13 residues. The CDR3 DNA sequence: TGTGCCAGTACCCAGGTCGGGTACAATGAGCAGTTCTTC. Its protein is CASTQVGYNEQFF.

By its share, this clonotype is medium-sized. The V call is TRBV2, the J call TRBJ2-7; D call uncertain. CDR3 length: 11 amino acids. Trimming shortened V by 5 bases and J by 2 bases, and 4 bases separated the two germline ends. Per the germline V gene, CDR1 is SNHLY and CDR2 is FYNNEI. The CDR3 here is CASSPTYEQYF. In nucleotides, the CDR3 is TGTGCCAGCAGTCCGACCTACGAGCAGTACTTC.

This clonotype was seen repeatedly, ten times or more. This chain connects TRBV28 to TRBJ2-7, with 8 bases aligning to TRBD1. The CDR3 sequence is 14 residues long. With V trimmed by 6 bases and J by 2 bases, 6 bases remained unmatched. Germline V gives CDR1 MDHEN, CDR2 SYDVKM. The CDR3 loop reads CASRPGQVPYEQYF. DNA for the CDR3: TGTGCCAGCAGACCGGGACAGGTCCCCTACGAGCAGTACTTC.

V gene TRBV20-1 combines with J gene TRBJ2-5; D remains ambiguous. The CDR3 length is 10 residues. Deletions cut 5 bases from V and 10 bases from J, with 11 bases between. Germline CDR1 reads DFQATT; CDR2 reads SNEGSKA (reference sequence). The CDR3 here is CSAVRAIQYF. CDR3 sequence (DNA): TGCAGTGCTGTGCGAGCGATCCAGTACTTC.

This clonotype has only a few counts. The chain carries TRBV9 and TRBJ2-3; D possibly corresponds to TRBD2 (6 bases). Per the germline V gene, CDR1 is SGDLS and CDR2 is YYNGEE. The CDR3 length is 15 residues. V lost 6 bases, J lost 4 bases, and 18 bases lay in between. The CDR3: CASKNSGARADTQYF. CDR3 DNA: TGTGCCAGCAAAAATTCGGGAGCGAGGGCAGATACGCAGTATTTT. Combining the CDR3 with reference TRBV9 and TRBJ2-3 gives the whole variable domain DSGVTQTPKHLITATGQRVTLRCSPRSGDLSVYWYQQSLDQGLQFLIQYYNGEERAKGNILERFSAQQFPDLHSELNLSSLELGDSALYFCASKNSGARADTQYFGPGTRLTVL.

The J gene is TRBJ2-2, the V gene TRBV5-4, with TRBD2 as a possible D gene (6 bases). V dropped 7 bases and J dropped 5 bases, with 15 bases sitting between them. CDR3 length equals 14 residues. Germline CDR1 SGHNT, CDR2 YYREEE (reference sequence). The CDR3 DNA reads TGTGCCAGCTCCTCCCGCGGAGGGACCGGGGAGCTGTTTTTT. Its protein product is CASSSRGGTGELFF.